Following are 20 T cell receptor beta chains from one sample sequenced in a study of cytomegalovirus exposure and HLA in healthy donors. PCR employed 60 Vbeta and 13 Jbeta primers. The method was immunoSEQ multiplex PCR; TCRdb's version includes in-frame clones alone and lacks a portion of them. The sample lists about 160,000 clones, 80% occurring once. Specimen: PBMCs. Receptor source: a young man in good health and CMV-seronegative.

The chain links TRBV7-9 to TRBJ1-4, with 8 bases aligning to TRBD1. Germline trimming cut 5 bases from V and 0 bases from J; bases unmatched to any gene: 8. Germline CDR1 SEHNR, CDR2 FQNEAQ (reference sequence). The CDR3 length is 17 residues. The CDR3 spells CASSTTGGFATNEKLFF. The DNA for the CDR3 is TGTGCCAGCAGCACTACAGGGGGGTTTGCAACTAATGAAAAACTGTTTTTT.

The chain carries TRBV5-6 and TRBJ2-7, with D maybe TRBD2 (5 bases). Germline V gene data show CDR1 as SGHDT and CDR2 as YYEEEE. The CDR3 loop spans 15 amino acids. Trimming removed 4 bases at V and 6 bases at J, with 20 bases between. The CDR3 DNA reads TGTGCCAGCAGCCACTATGGACTGTCCGTCCGCGAGCAGTACTTC. Translating gives CASSHYGLSVREQYF.

The CDR3 DNA reads TGTGCCAGCAGCCCCCTCCTTCTCTACGAGCAGTACTTC. Translating gives CASSPLLLYEQYF. The rearrangement joins TRBV7-2 to TRBJ2-7; D is undetermined. Trimming pared 5 bases from V and 3 bases from J, leaving 11 bases between. The CDR3 extends over 13 amino acids. Germline CDR1 reads SGHTA; CDR2 reads FQGNSA.

The chain employs TRBV27 and TRBJ2-2; no definite D call. The CDR3 spans 13 residues. Germline V lookup: CDR1 MNHEY, CDR2 SMNVEV (reference sequence). Trimming shortened V by 3 bases and J by 4 bases, and 6 bases separated the two germline ends. This CDR3 is CASSLRPTGELFF. The CDR3 DNA follows: TGTGCCAGCAGTTTGCGTCCCACCGGGGAGCTGTTTTTT.

This clone was seen more than once but under ten times. The V gene is TRBV4-3, the J gene TRBJ2-7; 8 bases agree with TRBD2. In germline, CDR1 is LGHNA, CDR2 YSLEER. V lost 5 bases and J lost 2; bases outside the gene matches: 5. The CDR3 is 14 residues long. The CDR3 region is CASSSSGGAYEQYF. DNA of the CDR3: TGCGCCAGCAGCTCAAGCGGGGGAGCCTACGAGCAGTACTTC.

The chain carries TRBV5-4 and TRBJ2-7; D is unclear. Germline V gene sequence: CDR1 SGHNT, CDR2 YYREEE (reference sequence). The CDR3 contains 13 residues. The V gene lost 1 base and the J gene lost 2 bases, with 7 bases spanning the gap. In DNA, the CDR3 is TGTGCCAGCAGCTTGACCACAGCCTACGAGCAGTACTTC. Residues: CASSLTTAYEQYF.

The rearrangement links TRBV19 to TRBJ2-2; D is possibly TRBD2 (5 bases). V shed 8 bases and J shed 1 base, with 11 bases lying between them. The CDR3 has 14 residues. Per the germline V gene, CDR1 is LNHDA and CDR2 is SQIVND (reference sequence). The CDR3 sequence is CASSPGVNTGELFF. The CDR3 DNA follows: TGTGCCAGTTCCCCCGGGGTGAACACCGGGGAGCTGTTTTTT.

The chain joins TRBV28 to TRBJ1-4; D might be TRBD1 (6 bases). Germline CDR1 and CDR2: MDHEN and SYDVKM. This CDR3 contains 14 residues. V was trimmed by 6 bases and J by 2 bases, leaving 10 bases between them. CDR3 in amino acids: CASSTGPTNEKLFF. The DNA for the CDR3 is TGTGCCAGCAGCACAGGGCCCACTAATGAAAAACTGTTTTTT.

The chain combines TRBV6-1 with TRBJ1-2; weak D call: TRBD1 (5 bases). The CDR3 loop spans 14 amino acids. Trimming left V 3 bases short and J 6 bases short, with 14 bases between. Germline V CDR1 and CDR2: MNHNS, SASEGT. CDR3 nucleotides: TGTGCCAGCAGTGACGAGGGACTGTTGAATGGCTACACCTTC. It translates to CASSDEGLLNGYTF.

The rearrangement uses TRBV5-1 and TRBJ1-1; a possible D gene is TRBD1 (6 bases). The CDR3 runs 13 residues. Germline V gene lookup returns CDR1 SGHRS and CDR2 YFSETQ. Trimming removed 0 bases at V and 6 bases at J, with 9 bases between. The CDR3: CASSLAGGAEAFF. CDR3 coding DNA: TGCGCCAGCAGCTTGGCGGGGGGCGCTGAAGCTTTCTTT.

The rearrangement joins TRBV13 to TRBJ2-7, with a possible D match to TRBD2 (6 bases). CDR1 is PRHDT and CDR2 is FYEKMQ in the germline V gene (reference sequence). The V and J ends lost 5 bases and 7 bases respectively, with 15 bases between them. There are 13 residues in the CDR3. The CDR3 DNA sequence: TGTGCCAGCAGCCCATTGACTAGTACGGAGCAGTACTTC. It is translated as CASSPLTSTEQYF.

This clone was recorded once. The chain uses TRBV27 and TRBJ2-1; a weak D match, TRBD2 (8 bases). Trimming cost V 7 bases and J 6 bases, with 19 bases left between them. Germline lookup yields CDR1 MNHEY and CDR2 SMNVEV (reference sequence). The CDR3 runs to 15 residues. CDR3 loop: CASTLSGGTSNEQFF. As DNA, the CDR3 is TGTGCCAGCACCCTTTCAGGGGGGACTAGCAATGAGCAGTTCTTC.

This chain joins TRBV6-5 and TRBJ2-2, with 7 nucleotides matching TRBD1. There are 14 residues in the CDR3. The germline CDR1 and CDR2 sequences are MNHEY and SVGAGI. V shed 5 bases and J 7 bases; nucleotides not matched to a gene: 7. The CDR3 bases are TGTGCCAGCAGTCCTCTTCACAGGGGCGGGGAGCTGTTTTTT. Translated: CASSPLHRGGELFF.

The V gene is TRBV5-4, the J gene TRBJ2-3; 9 bases are a match to TRBD2. CDR3 length: 16 amino acids. Germline loops: CDR1 SGHNT, CDR2 YYREEE (reference sequence). Trimming cost V 0 bases and J 6 bases; bases outside gene matches: 8. CDR3 coding DNA: TGTGCCAGCAGCTTGGCTAGCGGGGCCCGGGTCGATACGCAGTATTTT. Protein sequence: CASSLASGARVDTQYF.

The gene calls are TRBV7-2 and TRBJ2-4; TRBD2 aligns across 8 bases. Germline V gene data show CDR1 as SGHTA and CDR2 as FQGNSA. This CDR3 is built from 14 residues. The J segment lost 4 bases and the V segment lost 6 bases, leaving 5 bases of the junction unmatched. CDR3 bases: TGTGCCAGCAGTCGTTCGGGGGGGAAAAACATTCAGTACTTC. Translated, it gives CASSRSGGKNIQYF. Full variable domain (rest looked up from reference TRBV7-2 and TRBJ2-4): GAGVSQSPSNKVTEKGKDVELRCDPISGHTALYWYRQSLGQGLEFLIYFQGNSAPDKSGLPSDRFSAERTGGSVSTLTIQRTQQEDSAVYLCASSRSGGKNIQYFGAGTRLSVL.

This clone was seen more than once but under ten times. This chain uses TRBV5-1 with TRBJ2-3; TRBD1 might be the D (6 bases). The germline V and J ends were trimmed by 2 bases and 5 bases, with 18 bases remaining between them. The length of the CDR3 is 16 residues. Germline V gene sequence: CDR1 SGHRS, CDR2 YFSETQ. This CDR3 reads CASSFVGPGDGDTQYF. DNA for the CDR3: TGCGCCAGCAGCTTTGTAGGGCCAGGGGACGGAGATACGCAGTATTTT.

This chain connects TRBV4-3 to TRBJ2-5; TRBD2 matches 8 bases. Germline loops: CDR1 LGHNA, CDR2 YSLEER. With V trimmed by 1 base and J by 4 bases, 14 bases remained unmatched. This CDR3 spans 18 amino acids. CDR3 nucleotide sequence: TGCGCCAGCAGCCAAGGGCTCGGGCTAGCGGGTGGGGGAGAGACCCAGTACTTC. Translation: CASSQGLGLAGGGETQYF.

The genes are TRBV10-1 and TRBJ1-1; TRBD1 is a possible D gene (6 bases). This CDR3 contains 15 residues. Trimming cost V 3 bases and J 2 bases, with 13 bases left between them. Germline loops: CDR1 WNHNN, CDR2 SYGVQD (reference sequence). In nucleotides, the CDR3 is TGCGCCAGCAGTGACTCCATGGGACATAACACTGAAGCTTTCTTT. This gives the protein CASSDSMGHNTEAFF.

This clone showed up just once. The CDR3, as DNA: TGTGCCAGCAGCTTAAATTACGGGGAAGCTTTCTTT. It is translated as CASSLNYGEAFF. The rearrangement links TRBV13 to TRBJ1-1; no firm D call. V gave up 2 bases and J gave up 8 bases, with 9 bases separating them. Germline V CDR1 and CDR2: PRHDT, FYEKMQ (reference sequence). The CDR3 is 12 amino acids.

The CDR3, as DNA: TGTGCCATCAGTGAGCGAGATTTCGGCTACACCTTC. It is translated as CAISERDFGYTF. The chain is built from TRBV10-3 and TRBJ1-2; D uncertain. Trimming stripped 2 bases from V and 8 bases from J, with 9 bases between. CDR1 and CDR2 from the germline V gene are ENHRY and SYGVKD. The CDR3 loop spans 12 amino acids.